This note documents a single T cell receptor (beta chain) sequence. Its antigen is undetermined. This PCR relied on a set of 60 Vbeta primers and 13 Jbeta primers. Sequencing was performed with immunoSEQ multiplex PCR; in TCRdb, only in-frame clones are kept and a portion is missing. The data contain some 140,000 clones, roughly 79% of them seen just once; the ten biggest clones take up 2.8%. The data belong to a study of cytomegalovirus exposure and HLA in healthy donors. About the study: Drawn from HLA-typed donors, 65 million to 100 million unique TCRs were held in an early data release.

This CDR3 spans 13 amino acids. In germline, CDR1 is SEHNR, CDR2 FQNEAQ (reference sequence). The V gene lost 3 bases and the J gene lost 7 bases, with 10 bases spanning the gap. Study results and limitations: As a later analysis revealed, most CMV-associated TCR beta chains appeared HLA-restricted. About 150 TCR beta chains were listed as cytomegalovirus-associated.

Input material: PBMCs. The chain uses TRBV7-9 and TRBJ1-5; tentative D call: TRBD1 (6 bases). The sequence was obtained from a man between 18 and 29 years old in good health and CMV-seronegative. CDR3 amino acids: CASSFTGTQPQHF. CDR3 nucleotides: TGTGCCAGCAGCTTTACAGGGACGCAGCCCCAGCATTTT.